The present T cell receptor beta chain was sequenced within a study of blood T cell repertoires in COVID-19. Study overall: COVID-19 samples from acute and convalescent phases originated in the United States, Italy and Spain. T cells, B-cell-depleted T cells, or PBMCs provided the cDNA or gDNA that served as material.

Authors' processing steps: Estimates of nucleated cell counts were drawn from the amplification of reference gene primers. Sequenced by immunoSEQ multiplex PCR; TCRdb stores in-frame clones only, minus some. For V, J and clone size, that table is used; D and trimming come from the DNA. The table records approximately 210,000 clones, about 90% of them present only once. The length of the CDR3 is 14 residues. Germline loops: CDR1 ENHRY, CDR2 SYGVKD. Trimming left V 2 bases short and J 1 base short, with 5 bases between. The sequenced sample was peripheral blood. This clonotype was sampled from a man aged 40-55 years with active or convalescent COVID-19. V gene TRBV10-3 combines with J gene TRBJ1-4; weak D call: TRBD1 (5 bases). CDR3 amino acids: CAISEQGTNEKLFF. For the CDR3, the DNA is TGTGCCATCAGTGAGCAGGGAACTAATGAAAAACTGTTTTTT.